This T cell receptor beta chain appears in the sequencing data of a study of blood T cell repertoires in COVID-19. At the level of the study: The cDNA or gDNA used as material had been derived from T cells, B-cell-depleted T cells, or PBMCs.

This clone has a handful of counts. This study enrolled people aged about 18 to 90 from 24 US geographic areas. Participant-given clinical history determined each cohort assignment. Only in-frame clones appear in the TCRdb table, and some are missing; sequencing was by immunoSEQ multiplex PCR. The table has about 380,000 clones, approximately 90% seen once. Sequencing input: PBMCs or T cells enriched from blood (not recorded which). This receptor was identified in a woman aged 18-30 years who had recovered from COVID-19.

CDR3 sequence reads: CASRKQGYDNQPQHF. For the CDR3, the DNA is TGTGCCAGCAGAAAACAGGGCTACGACAATCAGCCCCAGCATTTT. This sequence joins TRBV6-5 and TRBJ1-5, with TRBD1 as a possible D gene (6 bases). Trimming stripped 6 bases from V and 3 bases from J, with 15 bases between. There are 15 residues in the CDR3. Germline-derived CDR1 and CDR2 are MNHEY and SVGAGI.